A selection of T cell receptor beta chains follows, all from one sample in a study of blood T cells in healthy people across ages. In TCRdb, the 5' RACE reads were re-called with MiXCR into one record per CDR3 protein. This table holds 540,000 or so distinct CDR3 sequences, about 45% found once. The sequenced sample consisted of blood. The receptor source for this set is a man aged 80 or over in good health. Each CDR3 is given with its conserved first and last residue. D genes are given only for firm matches. Not all rows give a size; the values are once, few, many and, for expanded clones, a class.

V gene	CDR3 length	clone size	D gene	J gene	CDR3 DNA	CDR3 protein
TRBV27	15	NA	TRBD2	TRBJ2-1	TGTGCCAGCAGTAACCTAACGGGAGGGCCGTATGAGCAGTTCTTC	CASSNLTGGPYEQFF
TRBV5-1	18	NA	TRBD1	TRBJ2-1	TGCGCCAGCAGCTTGAGCTCATCCGGGACAGGGGATAGTTATGAGCAGTTCTTC	CASSLSSSGTGDSYEQFF
TRBV6-6	16	NA	TRBD1	TRBJ1-1	TGTGCCAGCAGTGGAGACAGGGGGGTAATGGGAACTGAAGCTTTCTTT	CASSGDRGVMGTEAFF
TRBV10-3	16	NA	TRBD1	TRBJ2-7	TGTGCCATCAGTGAGTCAGGGGACAGGGGGCAGTACGAGCAGTACTTC	CAISESGDRGQYEQYF
TRBV6-2/TRBV6-3	15	NA	NA	TRBJ2-7	TGTGCCAGCAGTGTTCCGACACAAAGAACCTACGAGCAGTACTTC	CASSVPTQRTYEQYF
TRBV6-5	19	few	NA	TRBJ1-3	TGTGCCAGCAGTTACTCGAGTGGGGGTTCGTCGAGCTCTGGAAACACCATATATTTT	CASSYSSGGSSSSGNTIYF
TRBV5-1	15	NA	NA	TRBJ1-1	TGCGCCAGTCAGGGGAGTGGGGGTCGTTACACTGAAGCTTTCTTT	CASQGSGGRYTEAFF
TRBV3-1	16	NA	NA	TRBJ2-1	TGTGCCAGCAGCCCCCAAGGAGGGGGGGTCTACAATGAGCAGTTCTTC	CASSPQGGGVYNEQFF
TRBV5-6	13	NA	NA	TRBJ2-7	TGTGCCAGCAGCTTGTTTCCGACCTACGAGCAGTACTTC	CASSLFPTYEQYF
TRBV4-3	17	few	NA	TRBJ2-3	TGCGCCAGCAGCCAAGTCCTTGGGGGCCTCCTCCCAGATACGCAGTATTTT	CASSQVLGGLLPDTQYF
TRBV5-1	15	NA	NA	TRBJ2-5	TGCGCCAGCAGCTTAGGCAGGGGAGAGCAAGAGACCCAGTACTTC	CASSLGRGEQETQYF
TRBV20-1	12	NA	TRBD1	TRBJ2-7	TGCAGTGCCGAGCGGACAGGGGTCGAGCAGTACTTC	CSAERTGVEQYF
TRBV7-9	15	few	TRBD2	TRBJ2-5	TGTGCCAGCAGCCGGGATAGCGGGGGAGCCCAGACCCAGTACTTC	CASSRDSGGAQTQYF
TRBV11-2	13	NA	NA	TRBJ1-1	TGTGCCAGCAGCTTACAGACGAACACTGAAGCTTTCTTT	CASSLQTNTEAFF
TRBV12-3/TRBV12-4	12	once	NA	TRBJ2-7	TGTGCCAGCAGAACACCGTGGGGCGAGCAGTACTTC	CASRTPWGEQYF
TRBV20-1	14	NA	NA	TRBJ2-7	TGCAGTGCTAAAGGTGCAGGAAACTTTTACGAGCAGTACTTC	CSAKGAGNFYEQYF
TRBV7-9	15	many	NA	TRBJ2-3	TGTGCCAGCAGTTCCAACGCCCACAGCACAGATACGCAGTATTTT	CASSSNAHSTDTQYF
TRBV28	13	few	NA	TRBJ1-5	TGTGCCAGCAGTCCTAGTGTACGTCAGCCCCAGCATTTT	CASSPSVRQPQHF
TRBV4-3	18	NA	TRBD1	TRBJ2-3	TGCGCCAGCAGCCAAGATTCTAGGGGGACAGGGAGGACAGATGCGCAGTATTTT	CASSQDSRGTGRTDAQYF
TRBV7-8	15	NA	TRBD1	TRBJ1-2	TGTGCCAGCAGCGACATCGACAGGGGGGACTATGGCTACACCTTC	CASSDIDRGDYGYTF
TRBV12-3/TRBV12-4	13	NA	NA	TRBJ1-2	TGTGCCAGCAGGCCCCAGGGGCATCGAGGCTACACCTTC	CASRPQGHRGYTF
TRBV10-3	15	NA	NA	TRBJ2-1	TGTGCCATCAGGGAGTCCGGGGACGGTCCTAGTGAGCAGTTCTTC	CAIRESGDGPSEQFF
TRBV29-1	13	NA	NA	TRBJ2-7	TGCAGCGTTGTCAGGAGCTCCTACAATGAGCAGTACTTC	CSVVRSSYNEQYF
TRBV11-2	16	NA	TRBD2	TRBJ2-2	TGTGCCAGCAGCTCAGGACTAGCGGGAGGAACCGGGGAGCTGTTTTTT	CASSSGLAGGTGELFF
TRBV5-5	15	NA	NA	TRBJ1-5	TGTGCCAGCAGCTTGGATGCTTTTTTTAATCAGCCCCAGCATTTT	CASSLDAFFNQPQHF
TRBV3-1	15	NA	NA	TRBJ2-3	TGTGCCAGCACCTCGATGGGGCGGCCCACAGATACGCAGTATTTT	CASTSMGRPTDTQYF
TRBV7-2	14	NA	TRBD2	TRBJ2-3	TGTGCCGGCAGCCCAGGGACTAGCATAAATACGCAGTATTTT	CAGSPGTSINTQYF
TRBV20-1	15	once	NA	TRBJ1-5	TGCAGTGCTAGAGATTCGGAAAGGAGTCTACAACCCCAGCATTTT	CSARDSERSLQPQHF
TRBV3-1	15	NA	TRBD2	TRBJ2-7	TGTGCCAGCAGCCGAGCGGGGGGCGGGTTCAATGAGCAGTACTTC	CASSRAGGGFNEQYF
TRBV6-1	20	many	NA	TRBJ2-6	TGTGCCAGCAGTCACGCGGTCTCGGGAGGGGGCGAATCTGGGGCCAACGTCCTGACTTTC	CASSHAVSGGGESGANVLTF
TRBV5-1	14	few	TRBD1	TRBJ1-2	TGCGCCAGCAGCCGCGGACAGGCAAACTATGGCTACACCTTC	CASSRGQANYGYTF
TRBV13	16	NA	TRBD2	TRBJ2-1	TGTGCCAGCAGCTTATATGCTAGCGGGGGTTACAATGAGCAGTTCTTC	CASSLYASGGYNEQFF
TRBV7-2	15	NA	NA	TRBJ2-1	TGTGCCAGCATTACGATGGTAGGGCCCTACAATGAGCAGTTCTTC	CASITMVGPYNEQFF
TRBV12-3/TRBV12-4	13	once	NA	TRBJ2-1	TGTGCCAGCAGCTCAGGGACTTACGCCGAGCAGTTCTTC	CASSSGTYAEQFF
TRBV7-9	12	few	NA	TRBJ1-1	TGTGCCAGCAGCTTAGGTTCGGCTGAAGCTTTCTTT	CASSLGSAEAFF
TRBV24-1	14	many	NA	TRBJ2-1	TGTGCCACCAAAGGGGCGGGCTCCTACAATGAGCAGTTCTTC	CATKGAGSYNEQFF
TRBV7-2	14	NA	NA	TRBJ2-5	TGTGCCAGCAGCTCCCCGGGTCCCCAAGAGACCCAGTACTTC	CASSSPGPQETQYF
TRBV5-1	12	NA	NA	TRBJ1-2	TGCGCCAGCAGCCGGGACATTTATGGCTACACCTTC	CASSRDIYGYTF
TRBV6-6	13	NA	NA	TRBJ2-5	TGTGCCAGCAGCTACAGGTTTGGAGAGACCCAGTACTTC	CASSYRFGETQYF
TRBV6-6	12	NA	NA	TRBJ2-5	TGTACCAGCAGTAAGGGCGTAGGTTCGCAGTACTTC	CTSSKGVGSQYF
TRBV14	16	NA	NA	TRBJ2-7	TGTGCCAGCAGCCAAGATTTAAGGCACTCTTCCTACGAGCAGTACTTC	CASSQDLRHSSYEQYF
TRBV5-1	15	few	TRBD1	TRBJ2-1	TGCGCCAGCAGCTTGTTGACAGGGGGTGAAAATGAGCAGTTCTTC	CASSLLTGGENEQFF
TRBV18	12	NA	NA	TRBJ1-5	TGTGCCAGCTCCCTTAATAATCAGCCCCAGCATTTT	CASSLNNQPQHF
TRBV6-5	13	many	NA	TRBJ1-2	TGTGCCAGCAGGACCGGGAGTAACTATGGCTACACCTTC	CASRTGSNYGYTF
TRBV20-1	14	NA	TRBD1	TRBJ1-2	TGCAGTGCAGCTGGGGACAGGGGGTTTTTCGGCTACACCTTC	CSAAGDRGFFGYTF
TRBV5-5	16	NA	NA	TRBJ1-6	TGTGCCAGCAGCTTGGAGTTAAGGACCTATAATTCACCCCTCCACTTT	CASSLELRTYNSPLHF
TRBV7-9	16	few	NA	TRBJ2-7	TGTGCCAGCAGCCCGGACAGTTTTGTTCCATACTACGAGCAGTACTTC	CASSPDSFVPYYEQYF
TRBV6-6	17	NA	NA	TRBJ1-1	TGTGCCAGCAGTTATGCCCAGGTCCGTAGTAGGGACACTGAAGCTTTCTTT	CASSYAQVRSRDTEAFF
TRBV29-1	12	few	TRBD2	TRBJ2-3	TGCAGCTCCCGGGGGGACACAGATACGCAGTATTTT	CSSRGDTDTQYF
TRBV25-1	14	NA	NA	TRBJ2-4	TGTGCCACCGAGAGCCGGGACTTCGGGAACATTCAGTACTTC	CATESRDFGNIQYF
TRBV15	15	NA	NA	TRBJ1-2	TGTGCCACCAGCAGAGATAGAACCGGGGGGCAGGGCTACACCTTC	CATSRDRTGGQGYTF
TRBV4-1	19	NA	NA	TRBJ2-1	TGCGCCAGCAGCCCCCTCCCTTGGTCAAGCCGTGGTCTTGGGAATGAGCAGTTCTTC	CASSPLPWSSRGLGNEQFF
TRBV20-1	14	NA	TRBD2	TRBJ2-3	TGCAGTGCTAGTCCTAGCGGGACGGGAGATACGCAGTATTTT	CSASPSGTGDTQYF
TRBV6-5	14	many	NA	TRBJ2-6	TGTGCCAGCAGCTTCGCCTCTGGGGCCAACGTCCTGACTTTC	CASSFASGANVLTF
TRBV7-2	14	NA	NA	TRBJ2-5	TGTGCCAGCAGCTTAGATCTAGCATGGGAGACCCAGTACTTC	CASSLDLAWETQYF